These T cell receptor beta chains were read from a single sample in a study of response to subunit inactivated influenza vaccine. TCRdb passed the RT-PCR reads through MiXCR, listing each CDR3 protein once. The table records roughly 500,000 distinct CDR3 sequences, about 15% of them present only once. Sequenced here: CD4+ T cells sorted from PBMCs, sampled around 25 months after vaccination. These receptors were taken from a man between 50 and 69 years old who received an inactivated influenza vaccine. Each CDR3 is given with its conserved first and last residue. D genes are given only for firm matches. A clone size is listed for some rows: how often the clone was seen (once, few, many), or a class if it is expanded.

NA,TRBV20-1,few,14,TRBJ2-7,TGCAGTGCTAGAGTCTGGGGGAGACAGTACGAGCAGTACTTC,CSARVWGRQYEQYF
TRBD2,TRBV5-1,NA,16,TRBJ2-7,TGCGCCAGCAGCCCATCAGGGCTAGCGGGGTCCTACGAGCAGTACTTC,CASSPSGLAGSYEQYF
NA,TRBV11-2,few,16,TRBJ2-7,TGTGCCAGCAGCTTAGATCACCCGCAACCTTCTTACGAGCAGTACTTC,CASSLDHPQPSYEQYF
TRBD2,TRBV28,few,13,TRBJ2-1,TGTGCCAGCAGTCCCAGCGGGGTGGGTAGGCAGTTCTTC,CASSPSGVGRQFF
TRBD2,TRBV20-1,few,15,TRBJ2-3,TGCAGTGCTAGAGCCCTAGCGGGATCTTCAGATACGCAGTATTTT,CSARALAGSSDTQYF
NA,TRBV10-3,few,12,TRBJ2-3,TGTGCCATCCGCAGCCCAGCGGATACGCAGTATTTT,CAIRSPADTQYF
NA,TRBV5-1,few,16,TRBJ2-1,TGCGCCAGCAGCCTCAGTGCAGGACTTCTCCTCAATGAGCAGTTCTTC,CASSLSAGLLLNEQFF
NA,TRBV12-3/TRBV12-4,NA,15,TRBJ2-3,TGTGCCAGCAGTTTAGCGGCAGGTTCCGGAGATACGCAGTATTTT,CASSLAAGSGDTQYF
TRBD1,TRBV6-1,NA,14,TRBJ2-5,TGTGCCAGCCGGGACAGAGAAGGGGTAGAGACCCAGTACTTC,CASRDREGVETQYF
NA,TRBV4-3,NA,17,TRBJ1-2,TGCGCCAGCAGCCAGGACGCCTTCAGAACGGCTAACTATGGCTACACCTTC,CASSQDAFRTANYGYTF
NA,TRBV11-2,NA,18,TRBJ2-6,TGTGCCAGCAGCTACCGCGGTCCTCAAACCTCTGGGGCCAACGTCCTGACTTTC,CASSYRGPQTSGANVLTF
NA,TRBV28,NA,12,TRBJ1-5,TGTGCCATCACAGGGACTACTCAGCCCCAGCATTTT,CAITGTTQPQHF
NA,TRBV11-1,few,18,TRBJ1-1,TGTGCCAGCAGCCCTCAGTCGGGGGCGTCTCTTCGCGGGACTGAAGCTTTCTTT,CASSPQSGASLRGTEAFF
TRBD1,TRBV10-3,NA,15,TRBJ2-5,TGTGCCATCAGTGATGACAGGGGTTTCGTAGAGACCCAGTACTTC,CAISDDRGFVETQYF
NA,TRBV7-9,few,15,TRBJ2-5,TGTGCCAGCAGCGCCCGCGCTACTAGTGGGGAGACCCAGTACTTC,CASSARATSGETQYF
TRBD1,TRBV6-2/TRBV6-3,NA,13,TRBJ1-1,TGTGCCAGCAGTTACTCAGGGGACAGGAAAGCTTTCTTT,CASSYSGDRKAFF
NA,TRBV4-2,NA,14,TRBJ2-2,TGTGCCAGCAGCCAGGGAAGAGCAGGCGGGGAGCTGTTTTTT,CASSQGRAGGELFF
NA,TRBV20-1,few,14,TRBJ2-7,TGCAGTGCTAGAATCTGGCAGAGTGAGTACGAGCAGTACTTC,CSARIWQSEYEQYF
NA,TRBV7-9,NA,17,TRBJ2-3,TGTGCCAGCAGCCCGAGGGAGGCACAGTTGCAACCCGGTACGCAGTATTTT,CASSPREAQLQPGTQYF
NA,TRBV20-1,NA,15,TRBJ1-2,TGCAGTGCTAGAGATAGGGCGAATTACCTCTATGGCTACACCTTC,CSARDRANYLYGYTF
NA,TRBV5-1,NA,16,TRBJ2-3,TGCGCCAGCAGCTTGCTACCCAGGGGTCAGGGAGATACGCAGTATTTT,CASSLLPRGQGDTQYF
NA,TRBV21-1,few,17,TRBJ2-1,TGTGCCAGCAGCGGGCGGACTAGCGGGATCTCCTACAATGAGCAGTTCTTC,CASSGRTSGISYNEQFF
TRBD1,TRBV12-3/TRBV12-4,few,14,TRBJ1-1,TGTGCCAGCAGTTTCGTACAGGGGGCGACTGAAGCTTTCTTT,CASSFVQGATEAFF
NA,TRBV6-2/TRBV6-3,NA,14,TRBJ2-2,TGTGCCAGCAGTCGGCAAGGGTACACCGGGGAGCTGTTTTTT,CASSRQGYTGELFF
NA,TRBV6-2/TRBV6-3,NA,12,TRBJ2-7,TGTGCCAGCAGTGCCCAGGGAGACGAGCAGTACTTC,CASSAQGDEQYF
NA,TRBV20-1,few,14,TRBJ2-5,TGCAGTGCTAGAGATCTCGCAAGGCAAGAGACCCAGTACTTC,CSARDLARQETQYF
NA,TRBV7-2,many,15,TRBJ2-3,TGTGCCAGCAGCTTATTGGGATCAGGCACAGATACGCAGTATTTT,CASSLLGSGTDTQYF
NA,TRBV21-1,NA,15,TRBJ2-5,TGTGCCAGCAGCAAAGAAGAGGGTTTGGGAGAGACCCAGTACTTC,CASSKEEGLGETQYF
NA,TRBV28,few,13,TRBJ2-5,TGTGCCAGCAGGCCCCAGGGGAGGGAGACCCAGTACTTC,CASRPQGRETQYF
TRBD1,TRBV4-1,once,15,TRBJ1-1,TGCGCCAGCTCCGGGACAGGGGGCTTGAGCACTGAAGCTTTCTTT,CASSGTGGLSTEAFF
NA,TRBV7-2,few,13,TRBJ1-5,TGTGCCAGCAGCTTATCCGGGGGAGGGCCCCAGCATTTT,CASSLSGGGPQHF
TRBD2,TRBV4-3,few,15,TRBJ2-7,TGCGCCAGCAGCCAGGGACTAGCGGGAGTAGCCGAGCAGTACTTC,CASSQGLAGVAEQYF
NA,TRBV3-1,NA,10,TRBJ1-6,TGTGCCACCGGGGACGCGTCCCTCCACTTT,CATGDASLHF
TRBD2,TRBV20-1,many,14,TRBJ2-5,TGCAGTGCTAGAGGGCTAGCGGATCAAGAGACCCAGTACTTC,CSARGLADQETQYF
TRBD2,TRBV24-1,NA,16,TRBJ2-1,TGTGCCACCAGTGATTTGGGGACTAGCGGGTACAATGAGCAGTTCTTC,CATSDLGTSGYNEQFF
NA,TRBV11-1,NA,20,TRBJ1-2,TGTGCCAGCAGCGCAAGTAGAGAGGGACGGAGGACGTCGCATAACTATGGCTACACCTTC,CASSASREGRRTSHNYGYTF
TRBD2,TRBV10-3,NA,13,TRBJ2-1,TGTGCCATCAGCGGGGGGGCCGGGAATGAGCAGTTCTTC,CAISGGAGNEQFF
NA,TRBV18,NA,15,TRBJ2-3,TGTGCCAGCTCACCTTCTACTAACCGCAGGGATACGCAGTATTTT,CASSPSTNRRDTQYF
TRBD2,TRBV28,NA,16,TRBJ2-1,TGTGCCAGCAGTTTACTGACTAGCGGAACCTACAATGAGCAGTTCTTC,CASSLLTSGTYNEQFF
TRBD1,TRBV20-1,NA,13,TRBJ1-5,TGCAGTGCTAGCCGGACAGGGAGAGCGGCCCAGCATTTT,CSASRTGRAAQHF